This T cell receptor (beta chain) was documented in a study of CD8 T cells in ankylosing spondylitis. CDR1 is SNHLY and CDR2 is FYNNEI in the germline V gene. This CDR3 comprises 15 residues. V lost 5 bases and J 6 bases, leaving 17 bases between the germline ends. Study-wide points: Seemingly characteristic of ankylosing spondylitis blood was a TCR beta motif consisting of eight highly homologous variants. Matched ankylosing spondylitis synovial fluid reportedly showed significant enrichment of disease-linked clones.

By quantitative 5'-RACE with molecular barcodes, the TCR beta libraries were made. Using its own MiXCR run on the 5' RACE reads, TCRdb lists one record per CDR3 protein. The table has 80,000 to 100,000 distinct CDR3 sequences, approximately 9% seen once; the top ten hold roughly 4.6%. There are many counts of this clonotype. Its specificity is not known. The sequence derives from a male donor with ankylosing spondylitis or in good health (not recorded which). The sequencing input was blood, either unsorted or a sorted T cell fraction (not recorded which). The chain is built from TRBV2 and TRBJ1-5; possible D gene TRBD1, 5 bases. CDR3 residues: CASSLSRGASQPQHF. CDR3 in DNA: TGTGCCAGCAGTCTTTCGCGAGGGGCTAGTCAGCCCCAGCATTTT.